This entry describes one T cell receptor beta chain. The V end was cut by 5 bases, the J end by 4 bases, with 14 bases between. The CDR3 runs 15 residues. The germline V gene encodes CDR1 SGHAT and CDR2 FQNNGV. This sample is part of a study of blood T cell repertoires in COVID-19. In the study overall: Researchers got acute and convalescent COVID-19 samples from the United States, Italy and Spain. In each case, the material was cDNA or gDNA derived from T cells, B-cell-depleted T cells, or PBMCs.

In the original processing: Reference gene primer amplification gave nucleated cell count estimates. Clones were read by immunoSEQ multiplex PCR, and TCRdb kept only the in-frame ones, dropping some. That table furnishes V, J and clone size, whereas the DNA furnished D and trimming. The sample shows over 100,000 clones, about 85% of them seen only once. The origin of this receptor is a man in his fifties or sixties with active COVID-19. Input material: peripheral blood. The chain employs TRBV11-2 and TRBJ2-2; D might be TRBD1 (6 bases). The CDR3 protein is CASSPTGILTGELFF. The CDR3 DNA reads TGTGCCAGCAGCCCAACAGGGATCCTCACCGGGGAGCTGTTTTTT. The complete variable domain, with remaining parts taken from reference TRBV11-2 and TRBJ2-2, reads EAGVAQSPRYKIIEKRQSVAFWCNPISGHATLYWYQQILGQGPKLLIQFQNNGVVDDSQLPKDRFSAERLKGVDSTLKIQPAKLEDSAVYLCASSPTGILTGELFFGEGSRLTVL.